The present T cell receptor beta chain was sequenced within a study of beta chain features in type 1 diabetes. Study-wide findings and caveats: In every one of the four CD4+ subsets, TCRB CDR3s were moderately but significantly shorter in Type 1 diabetes patients.

This clone has only a few counts. Its antigen is unknown. Sequenced material consisted of expressed TCRB transcripts (all of the isolated RNA was reverse transcribed). This table comes from immunoSEQ multiplex PCR, and its TCRdb copy is limited to in-frame clones, with some not included. The sample lists 900,000 or so clones, 17% occurring once. Sampling consisted of one heparinised blood draw per donor, averaging about 116 mL. Material: naive CD4+ T cells from blood. The TCR comes from a woman younger than 35 in good health.

As DNA, the CDR3 is TGTGCCAGCACCTTGGGGGTGGTTTGGAATGAGCAGTTCTTC. It translates to CASTLGVVWNEQFF. This chain connects TRBV7-2 to TRBJ2-1; D might be TRBD1 or TRBD2, each matching 5 bases. V was trimmed by 7 bases and J by 7 bases, leaving 17 bases between them. The CDR3 is made up of 14 amino acids. Per the germline V gene, CDR1 is SGHTA and CDR2 is FQGNSA.